A single sample is the source of the 2 T cell receptor beta chains below, sequenced in a study of T cell repertoires in cytomegalovirus infection. Their target antigens are unknown. From the reads, TCRdb called clonotypes with MiXCR, one entry per CDR3 protein. The table lists hundreds of thousands of distinct CDR3 sequences, roughly 46% of them singletons. Sequenced here: cultured PBMCs, sampled from culture after CMV antigen stimulation. The receptors here all came from a human donor in good health (CMV status not recorded). Some clones in this sample may be carry-over from other donors' samples.

The chain employs TRBV7-9 and TRBJ1-3; D is unresolved. Trimming cost V 4 bases and J 10 bases, with 8 bases left between them. Germline values: CDR1 SEHNR, CDR2 FQNEAQ (reference sequence). The CDR3 extends over 11 amino acids. For the CDR3, the DNA is TGTGCCAGCAGCTCCCTCGGGACCATATATTTT. Amino acids: CASSSLGTIYF.

The V call is TRBV4-3, the J call TRBJ2-2, with D possibly being TRBD1 (7 bases). With 0 bases removed from V and 3 bases from J, the gap between germline ends came to 17 bases. The CDR3 loop spans 18 amino acids. Germline CDR1 is LGHNA and CDR2 is YSLEER. The CDR3 loop is CASSQDIGAGGYTGELFF. The CDR3 bases are TGCGCCAGCAGCCAAGATATAGGGGCAGGGGGGTACACCGGGGAGCTGTTTTTT.